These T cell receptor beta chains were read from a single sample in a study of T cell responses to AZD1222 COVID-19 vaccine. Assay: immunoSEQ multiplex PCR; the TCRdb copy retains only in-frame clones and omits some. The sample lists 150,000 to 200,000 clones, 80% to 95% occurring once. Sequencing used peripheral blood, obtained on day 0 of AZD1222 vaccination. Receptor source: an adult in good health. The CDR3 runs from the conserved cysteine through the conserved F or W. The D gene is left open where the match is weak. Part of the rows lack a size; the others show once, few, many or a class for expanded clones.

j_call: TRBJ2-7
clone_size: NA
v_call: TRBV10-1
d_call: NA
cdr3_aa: CASSDPGWGREQYF
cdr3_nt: TGCGCCAGCAGTGATCCGGGTTGGGGACGCGAGCAGTACTTC

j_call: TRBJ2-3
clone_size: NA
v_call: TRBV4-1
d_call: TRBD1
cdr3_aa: CASSLGQGADTQYF
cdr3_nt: TGCGCCAGCAGCCTAGGACAGGGGGCAGATACGCAGTATTTT

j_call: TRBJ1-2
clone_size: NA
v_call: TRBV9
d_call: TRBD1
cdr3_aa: CASSVPGQGPRLSF
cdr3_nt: TGTGCCAGCAGCGTCCCGGGACAGGGACCTCGCTTGAGCTTC

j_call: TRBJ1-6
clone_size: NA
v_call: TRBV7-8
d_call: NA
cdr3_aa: CASSLAAVNSPLHF
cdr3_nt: TGTGCCAGCAGCTTAGCGGCGGTTAATTCACCCCTCCACTTT

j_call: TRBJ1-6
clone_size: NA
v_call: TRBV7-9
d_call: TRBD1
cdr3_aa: CASSWDSGSPLHF
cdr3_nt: TGTGCCAGCAGCTGGGACAGTGGGTCACCCCTCCACTTT

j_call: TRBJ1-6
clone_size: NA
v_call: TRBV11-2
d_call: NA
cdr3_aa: CASSQLEGYNSPLHF
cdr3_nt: TGTGCCAGCAGCCAATTGGAAGGCTATAATTCACCCCTCCACTTT

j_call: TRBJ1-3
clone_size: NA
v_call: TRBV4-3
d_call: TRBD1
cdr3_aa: CASSQLQGATGNTIYF
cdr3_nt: TGCGCCAGCAGCCAACTACAGGGGGCTACGGGAAACACCATATATTTT

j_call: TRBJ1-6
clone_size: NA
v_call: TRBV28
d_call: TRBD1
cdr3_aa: CASSPQDRGSYNSPLHF
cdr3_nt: TGTGCCAGCAGCCCCCAGGACAGGGGTTCCTATAATTCACCCCTCCACTTT

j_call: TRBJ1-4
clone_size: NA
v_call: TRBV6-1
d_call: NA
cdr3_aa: CASSETTVIHEKLFF
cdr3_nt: TGTGCCAGCAGTGAGACGACAGTGATCCATGAAAAACTGTTTTTT

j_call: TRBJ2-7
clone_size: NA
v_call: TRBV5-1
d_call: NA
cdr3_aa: CASSLEGDTTYEQYF
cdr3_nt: TGCGCCAGCAGCTTGGAAGGGGACACCACCTACGAGCAGTACTTC

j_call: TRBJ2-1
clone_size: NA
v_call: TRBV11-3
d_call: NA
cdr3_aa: CASSPTQGPVEQFF
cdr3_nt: TGTGCCAGCAGCCCTACGCAGGGGCCGGTAGAGCAGTTCTTC

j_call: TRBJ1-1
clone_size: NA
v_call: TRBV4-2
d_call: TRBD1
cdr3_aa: CASSQIGTDEAFF
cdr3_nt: TGTGCCAGCAGTCAAATCGGGACAGATGAAGCTTTCTTT

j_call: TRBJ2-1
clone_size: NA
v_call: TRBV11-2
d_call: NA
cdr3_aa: CASSSIGGINEQFF
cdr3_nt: TGTGCCAGCAGCTCCATCGGCGGGATAAATGAGCAGTTCTTC

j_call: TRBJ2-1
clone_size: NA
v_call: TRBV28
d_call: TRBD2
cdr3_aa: CASTSWGAGGPRNEQFF
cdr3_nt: TGTGCCAGCACAAGTTGGGGAGCGGGAGGGCCGCGAAATGAGCAGTTCTTC

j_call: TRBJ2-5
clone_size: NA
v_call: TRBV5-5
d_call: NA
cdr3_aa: CASSMSPETQYF
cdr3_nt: TGTGCCAGCAGCATGTCCCCTGAGACCCAGTACTTC

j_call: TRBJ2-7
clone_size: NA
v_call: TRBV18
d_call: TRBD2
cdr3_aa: CASSPVLAGDYEQYF
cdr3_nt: TGTGCCAGCTCACCCGTACTAGCGGGAGACTACGAGCAGTACTTC

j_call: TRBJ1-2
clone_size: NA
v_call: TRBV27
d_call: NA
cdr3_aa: CASSLSGYGYTF
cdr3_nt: TGTGCCAGCAGTTTATCAGGGTATGGCTACACCTTC

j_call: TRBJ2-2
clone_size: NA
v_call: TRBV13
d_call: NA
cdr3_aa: CASSLGLTGELFF
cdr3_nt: TGTGCCAGCAGCTTAGGTCTCACCGGGGAGCTGTTTTTT

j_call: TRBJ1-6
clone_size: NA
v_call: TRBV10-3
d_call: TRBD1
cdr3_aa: CAISEDTGEDSPLHF
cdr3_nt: TGTGCCATCAGTGAGGATACAGGGGAGGATTCACCCCTCCACTTT

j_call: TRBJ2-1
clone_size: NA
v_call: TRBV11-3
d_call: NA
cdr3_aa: CASSFGGNNEQFF
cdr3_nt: TGTGCCAGCAGCTTTGGGGGAAACAATGAGCAGTTCTTC

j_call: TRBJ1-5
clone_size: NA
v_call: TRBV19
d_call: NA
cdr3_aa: CASSIEVGDNQPQHF
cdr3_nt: TGTGCCAGTAGTATAGAAGTTGGAGACAATCAGCCCCAGCATTTT

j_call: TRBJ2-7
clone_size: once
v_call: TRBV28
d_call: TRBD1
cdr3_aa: CASRTPGQGTHEQYF
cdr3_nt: TGTGCCAGCAGGACACCGGGACAGGGGACCCACGAGCAGTACTTC

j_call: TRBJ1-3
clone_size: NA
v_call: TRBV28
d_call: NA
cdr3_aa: CASGGMGGTGNTIYF
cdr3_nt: TGTGCCAGCGGGGGGATGGGGGGCACTGGAAACACCATATATTTT

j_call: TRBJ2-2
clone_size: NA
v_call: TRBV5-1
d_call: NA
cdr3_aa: CASSSGLNTGELFF
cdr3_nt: TGCGCCAGCAGCTCCGGGCTGAACACCGGGGAGCTGTTTTTT

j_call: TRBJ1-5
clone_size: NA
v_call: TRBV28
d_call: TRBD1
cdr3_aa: CASEGAHQPQHF
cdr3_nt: TGTGCCAGTGAGGGGGCGCATCAGCCCCAGCATTTT

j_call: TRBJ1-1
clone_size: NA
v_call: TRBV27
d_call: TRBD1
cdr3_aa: CASSQGANTEAFF
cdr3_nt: TGTGCCAGCAGTCAGGGGGCAAACACTGAAGCTTTCTTT

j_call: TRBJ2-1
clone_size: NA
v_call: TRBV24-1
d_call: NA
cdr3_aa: CATSRSGAHNEQFF
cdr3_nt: TGTGCCACCAGTCGCTCAGGGGCGCACAATGAGCAGTTCTTC

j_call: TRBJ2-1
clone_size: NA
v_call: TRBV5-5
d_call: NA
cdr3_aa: CASSTYNEQFF
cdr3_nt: TGTGCCAGCAGCACCTACAATGAGCAGTTCTTC

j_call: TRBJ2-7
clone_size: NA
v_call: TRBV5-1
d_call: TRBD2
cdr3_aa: CASSLLSGGNFEQYF
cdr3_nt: TGCGCCAGCAGCTTGTTATCCGGGGGGAACTTCGAGCAGTACTTC

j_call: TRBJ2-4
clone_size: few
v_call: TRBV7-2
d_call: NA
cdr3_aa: CASTLRPSAGGGKNIQYF
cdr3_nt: TGTGCCAGCACCCTACGCCCAAGCGCGGGCGGTGGCAAAAACATTCAGTACTTC

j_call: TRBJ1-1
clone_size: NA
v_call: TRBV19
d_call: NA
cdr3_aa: CASTSTEAFF
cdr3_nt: TGTGCCAGTACTAGCACTGAAGCTTTCTTT

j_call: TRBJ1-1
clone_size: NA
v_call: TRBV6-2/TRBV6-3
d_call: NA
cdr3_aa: CASSYPHGGAAFF
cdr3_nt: TGTGCCAGCAGTTACCCCCATGGGGGGGCGGCTTTCTTT